This T cell receptor beta chain comes out of a study of cytomegalovirus exposure and HLA in healthy donors. Study observations and caveats: The listing of 150 to 200 TCR beta chains classed them as cytomegalovirus-associated.

Regarding this clone: The antigen remains unidentified.

The PCR was carried out with 60 Vbeta primers and 13 Jbeta primers. Generated by immunoSEQ multiplex PCR, the TCRdb table keeps only in-frame clones and is missing some. The profile shows around 100,000 clones, approximately 75% of them singletons. The sequencing sample was made of PBMCs. The TCR comes from a middle-aged woman in good health and CMV-seronegative.

The CDR3 loop is CASSSVSAGGSSYNEQFF. In DNA, the CDR3 is TGTGCCAGCAGCTCTGTGTCAGCGGGAGGTTCCTCCTACAATGAGCAGTTCTTC. The V gene is TRBV11-3, the J gene TRBJ2-1; 9 bases match TRBD2. J gave up 0 bases and V 4 bases, and 10 bases lay outside the gene matches. Per germline, CDR1 SGHNT and CDR2 YENEEA. This CDR3 is built from 18 residues.